Presented here are 2 T cell receptor beta chains from one specimen sequenced in a study of blood T cell repertoires in COVID-19. Assay used: immunoSEQ multiplex PCR; TCRdb lists only in-frame clones, some missing. The sample lists about 87,000 clones, around 86% occurring once. The sample taken for sequencing was peripheral blood. The receptors stem from a man aged 35 to 55 with acute or convalescent COVID-19.

The rearrangement links TRBV18 to TRBJ2-7; possible D gene TRBD1, 5 bases. V lost 3 bases, J lost 4 bases, and 13 bases lay in between. The CDR3 has 14 amino acids. Germline V CDR1 and CDR2: KGHSH, LQKENI. CDR3 bases: TGTGCCAGCTCACCGATACAAACAGGTTACGAGCAGTACTTC. Translation: CASSPIQTGYEQYF. The complete variable domain, with remaining parts taken from reference TRBV18 and TRBJ2-7, reads NAGVMQNPRHLVRRRGQEARLRCSPMKGHSHVYWYRQLPEEGLKFMVYLQKENIIDESGMPKERFSAEFPKEGPSILRIQQVVRGDSAAYFCASSPIQTGYEQYFGPGTRLTVT.

This clone was detected once. The V call is TRBV25-1, the J call TRBJ2-3, with D possibly being TRBD2 (6 bases). Trimming cost V 1 base and J 1 base, with 12 bases left between them. The germline V gene has CDR1 MGHDK and CDR2 SYGVNS. The CDR3 extends over 16 amino acids. The CDR3: CASSELRREGTDTQYF. The CDR3 DNA is TGTGCCAGCAGTGAATTACGCAGGGAGGGCACAGATACGCAGTATTTT.